In this sample, the clone carrying this T cell receptor (beta chain) turned up a few times. The antigen remains undetermined. The 5'RACE method, run with constant-segment primers, produced TCR alpha and TCR beta cDNA libraries (carrying sample barcodes and UMIs). TCRdb reanalysed the 5' RACE reads using MiXCR and keeps one entry per CDR3 protein. This sample yields about half a million distinct CDR3 sequences, of which 15% to 20% are seen a single time; 10% to 15% belongs to the top ten. This sample was taken from a study of T-cell memory formation after mild COVID-19. Whole-study results and caveats: Among clones peaking at day 37 in the second wave, SARS-CoV-2 specificity remained unconfirmed.

The sequencing input was PBMCs or a T cell subset sorted from them (not recorded which). The clonotype was recovered from an adult woman who had mild COVID-19 (a few samples of this study predate the infection). Cell type and time point are not known.

CDR3 protein: CASSPSGSYGYTF. Here the CDR3 DNA reads TGTGCCAGCAGTCCCTCAGGGAGCTATGGCTACACCTTC. This chain joins TRBV6-5 and TRBJ1-2, with a tentative D call TRBD1 (5 bases). The CDR3 runs 13 residues. V was clipped by 5 bases and J by 4 bases, with 11 bases between them. CDR1 and CDR2 (germline): MNHEY, SVGAGI.